The 26 T cell receptor beta chains presented below share a single source sample, sequenced in a study of human T cells and chemical hapten exposure. Time point described: patch test 2, 6 weeks after DPC sensitization. Described treatment: therapeutic diphenylcyclopropenone sensitization with weekly scalp DPC. Each CDR3 protein is one row after TCRdb ran MiXCR on the RACE reads. The data hold 95,000 or so distinct CDR3 sequences, with roughly 11% observed a single time. The sequences come from whole blood, collected in connection with sensitization to the hapten diphenylcyclopropenone (DPC). The receptors derive from a woman aged 40 to 55 with alopecia areata. Some clones in this sample may be carry-over from other donors' samples.

Ten or more counts support this clonotype. This chain connects TRBV28 to TRBJ2-1, with 8 bases identical to TRBD2. The germline V gene encodes CDR1 MDHEN and CDR2 SYDVKM. Trimming at V came to 6 bases and at J to 3 bases, leaving 7 bases not matched to a gene. This CDR3 region has 15 residues. The CDR3 DNA is TGTGCCAGCAGGCCCGGGGGGGCAGGCTACAATGAGCAGTTCTTC. It specifies CASRPGGAGYNEQFF.

The chain recombines TRBV12-3 or TRBV12-4 with TRBJ2-7; 7 bases align to TRBD1. Trimming cost V 5 bases and J 4 bases; bases outside gene matches: 2. The CDR3 consists of 12 residues. The CDR3 spells CASSPTGYEQYF. The CDR3 DNA reads as TGTGCCAGCAGTCCGACAGGGTACGAGCAGTACTTC.

This clonotype appeared many times. The CDR3 reads CASRSGTGSYEQYF. The DNA for the CDR3 is TGTGCCAGCAGATCCGGGACAGGATCCTACGAGCAGTACTTC. The V and J genes are TRBV7-2 and TRBJ2-7, with 8 bases lining up with TRBD1. Looked up from germline, CDR1 is SGHTA and CDR2 is FQGNSA. The CDR3 runs to 14 residues. V gave up 6 bases and J gave up 1 base; unmatched junction bases: 5.

This clonotype came up a few times. This chain uses TRBV6-5 with TRBJ2-1; D is ambiguous. Trimming removed 5 bases at V and 8 bases at J, with 13 bases between. CDR3 size: 13 residues. The germline CDR1 and CDR2 sequences are MNHEY and SVGAGI. The CDR3: CASSISRRDEQFF. In nucleotides, the CDR3 is TGTGCCAGCAGTATATCCCGCCGGGATGAGCAGTTCTTC.

The CDR3 region is CASSFSGARFYEQYF. CDR3 nucleotide sequence: TGTGCCAGCAGCTTTAGCGGGGCTCGGTTCTACGAGCAGTACTTC. The chain carries TRBV7-2 and TRBJ2-7, with 8 bases aligning to TRBD2. Trimming removed 3 bases from V and 3 bases from J; junction bases left unmatched: 7. CDR3 length equals 15 residues. The germline V gene has CDR1 SGHTA and CDR2 FQGNSA.

This clonotype occurred many times. V is TRBV7-2 and J is TRBJ2-7; 10 positions agree with TRBD1. Per germline, CDR1 SGHTA and CDR2 FQGNSA. This CDR3 contains 17 residues. Unmatched junction bases numbered 17, after V lost 5 bases and J lost 7 bases. DNA of the CDR3: TGTGCCAGCAGCGGGGACAGGGGTTGGCGGGAACCCAAGGAGCAGTACTTC. This gives the protein CASSGDRGWREPKEQYF.

The chain employs TRBV28 and TRBJ1-5; D possibly corresponds to TRBD1 (6 bases). V lost 7 bases and J lost 5, with 9 bases in between. Germline V gene lookup returns CDR1 MDHEN and CDR2 SYDVKM. The length of the CDR3 is 12 residues. CDR3 bases: TGTGCCAGCATCGCAGGGGATCAGCCCCAGCATTTT. Translated: CASIAGDQPQHF.

In its sample, this clonotype was seen many times. The chain uses TRBV7-9 and TRBJ1-2; D gene unclear. The length of the CDR3 is 12 residues. Germline V gene lookup returns CDR1 SEHNR and CDR2 FQNEAQ (reference sequence). The ends were cut back, 4 bases at V and 4 bases at J, with 7 bases in the middle. CDR3 sequence: CASSSQRYGYTF. The CDR3 nucleotides are TGTGCCAGCAGCTCCCAGCGCTATGGCTACACCTTC.

This clonotype has only a few counts. This chain uses TRBV28 with TRBJ2-4; TRBD1 matches 9 bases. V shed 4 bases and J 8 bases; nucleotides not matched to a gene: 9. The CDR3 is made up of 15 amino acids. Per germline, CDR1 MDHEN and CDR2 SYDVKM. The CDR3 DNA reads as TGTGCCAGCAGTTCAGAAAAAGACAGGGGGGACATTCAGTACTTC. It encodes CASSSEKDRGDIQYF. The whole variable domain, remainder taken from reference TRBV28 and TRBJ2-4, is DVKVTQSSRYLVKRTGEKVFLECVQDMDHENMFWYRQDPGLGLRLIYFSYDVKMKEKGDIPEGYSVSREKKERFSLILESASTNQTSMYLCASSSEKDRGDIQYFGAGTRLSVL.

This clonotype occurred many times. J is TRBJ1-1 and V is TRBV7-9; D is undetermined. The germline gives CDR1 SEHNR, CDR2 FQNEAQ (reference sequence). The ends were cut back, 6 bases at V and 5 bases at J, with 10 bases in the middle. There are 12 residues in the CDR3. The CDR3 reads CASRPSRTEAFF. As DNA, the CDR3 is TGTGCCAGCAGACCCTCGAGGACTGAAGCTTTCTTT. The full variable domain, rest sourced from reference TRBV7-9 and TRBJ1-1, is DTGVSQNPRHKITKRGQNVTFRCDPISEHNRLYWYRQTLGQGPEFLTYFQNEAQLEKSRLLSDRFSAERPKGSFSTLEIQRTEQGDSAMYLCASRPSRTEAFFGQGTRLTVV.

This clonotype was found many times. In DNA, the CDR3 is TGTGCCAGCAGCTACGCGACAGGGAATGAAGCTTTCTTT. Protein sequence: CASSYATGNEAFF. The chain recombines TRBV7-8 with TRBJ1-1, with 7 bases identical to TRBD1. The length of the CDR3 is 13 residues. J lost 7 bases, V lost 4 bases, and 6 bases had no gene match. Germline assignment: CDR1 SGHVS and CDR2 FQNEAQ.

Here the CDR3 reads CSVPPPLESSYNEQFF. Here the CDR3 DNA reads TGCAGTGTCCCACCCCCCTTAGAGAGCTCCTACAATGAGCAGTTCTTC. The rearrangement uses TRBV20-1 and TRBJ2-1, with D unclear. This CDR3 is 16 amino acids long. V lost 7 bases to trimming and J lost 0 bases, with 19 bases between them. Germline loops: CDR1 DFQATT, CDR2 SNEGSKA (reference sequence).

The sample holds many counts of this clonotype. The chain recombines TRBV6-5 with TRBJ2-2; the D gene could be TRBD1 or TRBD2 (5 bases each). The CDR3 is 15 amino acids. Germline CDR1 is MNHEY and CDR2 is SVGAGI. V lost 9 bases and J lost 2, with 16 bases in between. CDR3 DNA sequence: TGTGCCAGTATGAGGGGTCTACCAAACACCGGGGAGCTGTTTTTT. The encoded protein is CASMRGLPNTGELFF.

Here the CDR3 DNA reads TGTGCCAGCAGTTTATGGGCGGGGGGCTCTGGTCATAGCAATCAGCCCCAGCATTTT. It yields the protein CASSLWAGGSGHSNQPQHF. The chain employs TRBV28 and TRBJ1-5, with a possible D match to TRBD1 (6 bases). Trimming shortened V by 0 bases and J by 0 bases, and 18 bases separated the two germline ends. The CDR3 length is 19 residues. Germline lookup yields CDR1 MDHEN and CDR2 SYDVKM.

There are a few counts of this clonotype. This chain links TRBV12-3 or TRBV12-4 with TRBJ2-1; perhaps TRBD2 as D (6 bases). The CDR3 is 11 amino acids. Trimming cost V 7 bases and J 9 bases, with 10 bases left between them. The DNA for the CDR3 is TGTGCCAGCATCGGGGGTGGTGAGCAGTTCTTC. As protein: CASIGGGEQFF.

The chain combines TRBV7-2 with TRBJ2-1, with D possibly TRBD2 on 6 matching bases. Trimming pared 1 base from V and 7 bases from J, leaving 8 bases between. This CDR3 is 13 amino acids long. CDR1 and CDR2 from the germline V gene are SGHTA and FQGNSA. The CDR3 loop reads CASSLGRENEQFF. Here the CDR3 DNA reads TGTGCCAGCAGCTTAGGCCGGGAGAATGAGCAGTTCTTC.

This clonotype appeared many times. The CDR3 spells CASSLAGKNTGELFF. The DNA of the CDR3 is TGCGCCAGCAGCTTGGCAGGGAAGAACACCGGGGAGCTGTTTTTT. V and J are TRBV5-1 and TRBJ2-2, with a weak D call TRBD1 (5 bases). Germline-derived CDR1 and CDR2 are SGHRS and YFSETQ. This CDR3 has 15 residues. Trimming left V 0 bases short and J 1 base short, with 7 bases between. The entire variable domain, with the rest obtained from reference TRBV5-1 and TRBJ2-2, is as follows: KAGVTQTPRYLIKTRGQQVTLSCSPISGHRSVSWYQQTPGQGLQFLFEYFSETQRNKGNFPGRFSGRQFSNSRSEMNVSTLELGDSALYLCASSLAGKNTGELFFGEGSRLTVL.

This clonotype was detected many times. The V and J genes are TRBV12-3 or TRBV12-4 and TRBJ2-5; D unclear. The CDR3 is 14 residues long. V lost 6 bases and J 2 bases, leaving 13 bases between the germline ends. The CDR3 loop is CASSPSSAQETQYF. The CDR3 DNA reads TGTGCCAGCAGCCCATCGTCTGCACAAGAGACCCAGTACTTC.

At least ten counts were recorded for this clonotype. The chain uses TRBV2 and TRBJ1-5, with no clear D. The germline gives CDR1 SNHLY, CDR2 FYNNEI. Between the trimmed V and J ends, which lost 1 base and 7 bases, there was a span of 11 bases. The CDR3 has 14 amino acids. The DNA for the CDR3 is TGTGCCAGCAGTGAAGAGAGGGCAGTGCAGCCCCAGCATTTT. This translates into CASSEERAVQPQHF.

This clonotype was counted many times. The chain joins TRBV7-2 to TRBJ2-1, with 7 bases matching TRBD2. Trimming cost V 1 base and J 4 bases; bases outside gene matches: 1. CDR3 length: 14 residues. CDR1 and CDR2 from the germline V gene are SGHTA and FQGNSA. The CDR3 DNA reads as TGTGCCAGCAGCTTAGAAGCGGGGTACAATGAGCAGTTCTTC. As protein: CASSLEAGYNEQFF.

This clonotype was observed at least ten times. J is TRBJ1-1 and V is TRBV7-2; D call uncertain. The CDR3 consists of 14 residues. Germline CDR1 is SGHTA and CDR2 is FQGNSA. The ends were cut back, 0 bases at V and 11 bases at J, with 16 bases in the middle. The CDR3, as DNA: TGTGCCAGCAGCTTAGCTCCAGAGGGTATGGGGGCTTTCTTT. This gives the protein CASSLAPEGMGAFF.

This clonotype was counted ten times or more. This chain joins TRBV7-2 and TRBJ1-6, with TRBD1 matching over 8 bases. This CDR3 has 17 residues. Germline lookup yields CDR1 SGHTA and CDR2 FQGNSA. The junction had 12 bases not matched to a gene; V was cut back by 3 bases and J by 8 bases. The CDR3 DNA sequence: TGTGCCAGCAGCTTTGGAGGGACAGGTCCTTTTTATTCACCCCTCCACTTT. This sequence encodes CASSFGGTGPFYSPLHF.

The table lists this clonotype with many counts. The chain has TRBV27 and TRBJ2-5, with D tentatively TRBD2 (5 bases). Germline V CDR1 and CDR2: MNHEY, SMNVEV (reference sequence). The CDR3 is 13 amino acids. Trimming removed 5 bases from V and 5 bases from J, with 12 bases in between. The CDR3 spells CASSSSRGETQYF. CDR3 coding DNA: TGTGCCAGCAGTAGCTCCCGAGGGGAGACCCAGTACTTC.

The sample holds a few counts of this clonotype. This chain joins TRBV11-2 and TRBJ1-2; D is unclear. This CDR3 contains 12 residues. The V gene lost 1 base and the J gene lost 1 base, with 1 base spanning the gap. CDR1 and CDR2 (germline): SGHAT, FQNNGV. The CDR3 coding sequence is TGTGCCAGCAGCTTAGTTAACTATGGCTACACCTTC. This translates into CASSLVNYGYTF.

This clonotype was found a few times. The rearrangement links TRBV28 to TRBJ2-7; 9 bases are a match to TRBD1. Germline lookup yields CDR1 MDHEN and CDR2 SYDVKM. The CDR3 length is 14 residues. J was trimmed by 2 bases and V by 6 bases; bases with no gene match: 5. The CDR3 coding sequence is TGTGCCAGCAGAGACGGGACAGGGACCTACGAGCAGTACTTC. Encoded protein: CASRDGTGTYEQYF. Full variable domain (remainder filled in from reference TRBV28 and TRBJ2-7): DVKVTQSSRYLVKRTGEKVFLECVQDMDHENMFWYRQDPGLGLRLIYFSYDVKMKEKGDIPEGYSVSREKKERFSLILESASTNQTSMYLCASRDGTGTYEQYFGPGTRLTVT.

This clonotype showed up many times. V is TRBV4-1 and J is TRBJ2-1; perhaps TRBD2 as D (5 bases). CDR3 size: 15 residues. The germline gives CDR1 MGHRA, CDR2 YSYEKL. V dropped 0 bases and J dropped 5 bases, with 11 bases sitting between them. For the CDR3, the DNA is TGCGCCAGCAGCCAAGAAAGCGGATCAAACAATGAGCAGTTCTTC. Its protein product is CASSQESGSNNEQFF.